This T cell receptor beta chain is drawn from a study of T cells after yellow fever vaccination. A universal primer site and UMIs were added as TCR cDNA was made by 5'RACE template switching. TCRdb re-analysed the 5' RACE reads in MiXCR, keeping a single row per CDR3 protein. The profile shows 140,000 to 150,000 distinct CDR3 sequences, 6.6% of them singletons. The study, taken as a whole, reports: It was the secondary response that reached its peak faster, day 5 versus 15, but it was weaker. Once the booster was given, most primary-vaccination clones reappeared, at about 96% for CD4 and over 75% for CD8.

In this sample, this clonotype turned up many times. Its antigen is unidentified. This CDR3 region has 14 residues. V lost 2 bases and J lost 4; bases outside the gene matches: 4. Germline CDR1 SGHRS, CDR2 YFSETQ. Sequencing used CD4+ T cells sorted from PBMCs, obtained 10 days after the yellow fever booster vaccination. The J gene is TRBJ2-5, the V gene TRBV5-1, with 8 bases lining up with TRBD1. The receptor's source is a man under 40 who received the YFV17D yellow fever vaccine. For the CDR3, the DNA is TGCGCCAGCAGCTTAACACAGGGGGGAGAGACCCAGTACTTC. Protein: CASSLTQGGETQYF.